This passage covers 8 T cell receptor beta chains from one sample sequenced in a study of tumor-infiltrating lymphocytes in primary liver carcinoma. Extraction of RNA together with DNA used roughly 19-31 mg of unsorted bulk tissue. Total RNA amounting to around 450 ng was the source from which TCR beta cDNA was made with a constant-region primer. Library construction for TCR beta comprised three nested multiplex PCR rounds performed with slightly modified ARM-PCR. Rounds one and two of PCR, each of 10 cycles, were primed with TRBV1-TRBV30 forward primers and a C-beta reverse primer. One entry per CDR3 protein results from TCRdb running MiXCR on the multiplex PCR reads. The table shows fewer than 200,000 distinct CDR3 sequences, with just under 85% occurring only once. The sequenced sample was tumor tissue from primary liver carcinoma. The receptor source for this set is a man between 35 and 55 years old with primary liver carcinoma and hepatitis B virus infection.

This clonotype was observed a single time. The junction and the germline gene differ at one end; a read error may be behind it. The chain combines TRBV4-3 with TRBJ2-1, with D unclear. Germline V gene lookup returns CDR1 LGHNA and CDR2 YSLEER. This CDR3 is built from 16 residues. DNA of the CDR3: TGCGCCAGCTGCCAACATCCCTACCCAGAATACAATGAGCAGTTCTTC. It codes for CASCQHPYPEYNEQFF.

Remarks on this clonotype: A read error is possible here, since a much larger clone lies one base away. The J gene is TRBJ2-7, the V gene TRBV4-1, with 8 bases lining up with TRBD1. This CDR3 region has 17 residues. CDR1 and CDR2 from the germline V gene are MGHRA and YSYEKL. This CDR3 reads CASSQGSGQVMSYEKYF. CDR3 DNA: TGCGCCAGCAGCCAAGGGTCGGGACAGGTTATGTCCTACGAGAAGTACTTC.

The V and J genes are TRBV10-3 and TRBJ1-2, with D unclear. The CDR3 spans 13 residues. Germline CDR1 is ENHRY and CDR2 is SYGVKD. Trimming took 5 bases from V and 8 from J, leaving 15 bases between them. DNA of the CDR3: TGTGCCATCAGTCTCGAGATAGGAGAGGGCTACACCTTC. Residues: CAISLEIGEGYTF.

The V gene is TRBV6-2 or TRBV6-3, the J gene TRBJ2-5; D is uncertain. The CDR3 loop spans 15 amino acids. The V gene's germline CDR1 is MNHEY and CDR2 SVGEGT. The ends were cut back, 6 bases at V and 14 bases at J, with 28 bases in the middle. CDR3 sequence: CASRRPETQEEIQYF. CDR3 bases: TGTGCCAGCAGACGGCCCGAGACCCAAGAAGAGATCCAATACTTC.

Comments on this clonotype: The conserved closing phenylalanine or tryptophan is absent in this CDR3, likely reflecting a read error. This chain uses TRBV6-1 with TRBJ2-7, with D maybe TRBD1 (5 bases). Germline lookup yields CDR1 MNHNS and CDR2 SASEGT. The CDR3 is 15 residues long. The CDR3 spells CTNRRLGRVHYEQYY. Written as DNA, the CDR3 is TGTACCAACAGGCGCCTAGGAAGGGTCCACTACGAGCAGTACTAC.

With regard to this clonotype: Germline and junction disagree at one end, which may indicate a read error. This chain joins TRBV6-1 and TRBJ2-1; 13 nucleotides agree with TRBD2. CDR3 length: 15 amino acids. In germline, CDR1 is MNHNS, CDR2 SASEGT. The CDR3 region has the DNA TGTGCGAGCAGAGGGGGACTAGCGGGGCTTTATGAGCAGATCTTC. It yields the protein CASRGGLAGLYEQIF.

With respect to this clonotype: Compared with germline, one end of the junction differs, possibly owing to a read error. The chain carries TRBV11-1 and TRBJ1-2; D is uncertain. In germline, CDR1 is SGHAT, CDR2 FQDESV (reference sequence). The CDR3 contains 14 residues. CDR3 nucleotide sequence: TGTGGCAGCACCTTCAAGGAATTTGGCTATGGCTACACCTTC. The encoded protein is CGSTFKEFGYGYTF. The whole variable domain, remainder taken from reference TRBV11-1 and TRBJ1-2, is EAEVAQSPRYKITEKSQAVAFWCDPISGHATLYWYRQILGQGPELLVQFQDESVVDDSQLPKDRFSAERLKGVDSTLKIQPAELGDSAMYLCGSTFKEFGYGYTFGSGTRLTVV.

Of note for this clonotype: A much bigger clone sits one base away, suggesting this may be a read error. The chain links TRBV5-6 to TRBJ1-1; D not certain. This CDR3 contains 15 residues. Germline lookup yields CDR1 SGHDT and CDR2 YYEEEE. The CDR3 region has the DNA TGTGCCAGCAGCTTGGGGAAGGTTACGAGCACTGTAGCTTTCTTT. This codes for CASSLGKVTSTVAFF.